This T cell receptor beta chain was identified in a study of blood T cell repertoires in COVID-19. The CDR3 sequence is 15 residues long. Looked up from germline, CDR1 is SGHDT and CDR2 is YYEEEE. Trimming at V came to 5 bases and at J to 1 base, leaving 5 bases not matched to a gene. The data were produced by immunoSEQ multiplex PCR, yet TCRdb's version contains in-frame clones alone and is incomplete. This sample carries approximately 100,000 clones, roughly 85% of them seen once, and the ten largest clones take about 4.5%. The J gene is TRBJ2-4, the V gene TRBV5-6; TRBD1 aligns across 8 bases. The clonotype originates from a man between 65 and 85 years old with acute or convalescent COVID-19. Sequencing was performed on peripheral blood. The CDR3 loop reads CASSLDREAKNIQYF. In DNA, the CDR3 is TGTGCCAGCAGTCTGGACAGGGAGGCCAAAAACATTCAGTACTTC.